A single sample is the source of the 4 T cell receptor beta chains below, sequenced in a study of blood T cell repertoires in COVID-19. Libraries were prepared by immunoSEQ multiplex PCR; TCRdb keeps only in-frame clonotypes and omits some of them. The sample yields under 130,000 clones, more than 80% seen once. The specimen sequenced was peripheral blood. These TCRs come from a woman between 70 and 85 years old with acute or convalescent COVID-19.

In DNA, the CDR3 is TGTGCCAGCAGCCAAGTGCTGGGCTACACCGGGGAGCTGTTTTTT. Protein: CASSQVLGYTGELFF. This chain links TRBV3-1 (or the pseudogene TRBV3-2) with TRBJ2-2; D remains ambiguous. This CDR3 has 15 amino acids. CDR1 is LGHDT and CDR2 is YNNKEL in the germline V gene (reference sequence). V dropped 1 base and J dropped 3 bases, with 9 bases sitting between them.

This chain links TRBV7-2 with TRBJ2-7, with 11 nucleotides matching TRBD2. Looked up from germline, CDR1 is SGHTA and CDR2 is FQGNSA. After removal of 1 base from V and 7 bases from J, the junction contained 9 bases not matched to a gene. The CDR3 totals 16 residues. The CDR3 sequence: CASSLGVAGGLGEQYF. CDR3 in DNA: TGTGCCAGCAGCTTAGGGGTAGCGGGAGGGCTAGGAGAGCAGTACTTC.

CDR3 DNA sequence: TGTGCTAGTGGTTTGGTACTGGGACAGGGTTACTACGAGCAGTACTTC. Its protein product is CASGLVLGQGYYEQYF. The V and J genes are TRBV12-5 and TRBJ2-7, with 9 nucleotides matching TRBD1. V was pared by 0 bases and J by 3 bases, with 6 bases of the junction left unmatched. The CDR3 totals 16 residues. CDR1 and CDR2 from the germline V gene are LGHNT and FRNRAP.

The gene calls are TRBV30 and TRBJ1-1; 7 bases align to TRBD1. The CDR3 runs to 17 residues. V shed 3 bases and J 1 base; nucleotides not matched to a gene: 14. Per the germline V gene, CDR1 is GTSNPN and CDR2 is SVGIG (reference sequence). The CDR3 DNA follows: TGTGCCTGGAGCCCGGCACGGTCGGGACAGCAGAACACTGAAGCTTTCTTT. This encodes CAWSPARSGQQNTEAFF.